This T cell receptor beta chain was observed in a study of cytomegalovirus exposure and HLA in healthy donors. Worth noting for this clone: Its antigen remains unidentified.

It was the approximately 120-subject validation cohort, separate from the 666-subject first cohort, to which the donors belonged. Measured with immunoSEQ multiplex PCR; TCRdb has only the in-frame clones, and not every one. The sample consists of tens of thousands of clones, around 95% of them appearing once. Study results and limitations: Most observed TCR sequences were rare, whereas some public TCRs were detected in many donors. A later analysis found first-cohort TCR clusters tended to co-occur in the approximately 110 validation repertoires. The classifier reportedly diagnosed cytomegalovirus status with high sensitivity and specificity.

The sample was PBMCs. The source of this sequence is a man aged 18 to 29 in good health and CMV-seropositive.

The CDR3 reads CASSLGAGSKNIQYF. In nucleotides, the CDR3 is TGTGCCAGCAGCTTAGGTGCGGGCTCCAAAAACATTCAGTACTTC. V usage is TRBV11-2 and J usage is TRBJ2-4, with D perhaps matching TRBD2 (5 bases). The CDR3 extends over 15 amino acids. Germline assignment: CDR1 SGHAT and CDR2 FQNNGV. Between the trimmed V and J ends, which lost 1 base and 2 bases, there was a span of 9 bases.